Presented here are 10 T cell receptor beta chains from one specimen sequenced in a study of vaccination and CD4 T cells after COVID-19. Described treatment: approximately nine-day PBMC culture with coronavirus spike peptide pools or control peptides (ViraFEST assay). The Oncomine TCR Beta short-read assay was applied to DNA of cultured CD4+ T cells. One entry per CDR3 protein, called by TCRdb with MiXCR from the PCR reads. The sample carries approximately 9,700 distinct CDR3 sequences, approximately 24% recorded once. Antigens of these TCRs are unknown. The sample consisted of CD4+ T cells from blood, cultured in vitro, taken before SARS-CoV-2 vaccination. The receptors derive from a human donor who received a COVID-19 vaccine.

The gene calls are TRBV7-8 and TRBJ1-3; D may be TRBD1 (5 bases). Deletions cut 1 base from V and 2 bases from J, with 6 bases between. The germline gives CDR1 SGHVS, CDR2 FQNEAQ. The CDR3 loop spans 14 amino acids. The CDR3 DNA reads as TGTGCCAGCAGCTTAGTACAGGCTGGAAACACCATATATTTT. It translates to CASSLVQAGNTIYF.

Relative to its sample, this clonotype is medium-sized. The J gene is TRBJ1-1, the V gene TRBV7-8; D not resolved. This CDR3 contains 13 residues. Trimming took off 0 bases at V and 4 bases at J, with 6 bases between the two ends. Per germline, CDR1 SGHVS and CDR2 FQNEAQ. The CDR3 here is CASSLALGTEAFF. CDR3 nucleotide sequence: TGTGCCAGCAGCTTAGCGCTGGGCACTGAAGCTTTCTTT.

The chain links TRBV7-6 to TRBJ2-1, with 7 bases that match TRBD1. CDR1 is SGHVS, CDR2 FNYEAQ, per germline. V lost 1 base to trimming and J lost 1 base; unmatched junction nucleotides: 7. The CDR3 is 17 residues long. The CDR3, as DNA: TGTGCCAGCAGCTTAGAACAGGGGATAAGGTCCTACAATGAGCAGTTCTTC. It codes for CASSLEQGIRSYNEQFF.

There are a few counts of this clonotype. This chain joins TRBV7-2 and TRBJ1-4, with 8 bases fitting TRBD1. This CDR3 comprises 12 residues. V shed 6 bases, J shed 8 bases, and the junction held 2 bases outside the gene matches. Germline V gives CDR1 SGHTA, CDR2 FQGNSA. CDR3 sequence (DNA): TGTGCCAGCAGAAGACAGGGGGAAAAACTGTTTTTT. This encodes CASRRQGEKLFF.

The chain links TRBV1 to TRBJ2-2; the tabulated D call, TRBD2, remains unverified against the DNA. TRBV1 is marked as a pseudogene. CDR3 length: 17 amino acids. The CDR3, as DNA: TGCACCAGCAGCCCCAGTAGCGGGGGCCATTGGACCGGGGAGCTGTTTTTT. Its protein is CTSSPSSGGHWTGELFF.

The CDR3 DNA sequence: TGTGCCAGCGGCCCGCTGCAGGGCGGGGAGCTGTTTTTT. Encoded protein: CASGPLQGGELFF. The chain uses TRBV6-2 or TRBV6-3 and TRBJ2-2; D is possibly TRBD1 (5 bases). The CDR3 contains 13 residues. Germline V gives CDR1 MNHEY, CDR2 SVGEGT. With 8 bases removed from V and 7 bases from J, the gap between germline ends came to 14 bases.

This clonotype was seen a few times. V usage is TRBV5-1 and J usage is TRBJ2-5; no definite D call. The CDR3 is 13 residues long. Germline values: CDR1 SGHRS, CDR2 YFSETQ. Trimming cost V 0 bases and J 5 bases, with 8 bases left between them. The DNA for the CDR3 is TGCGCCAGCAGCTTGGGTAGCCGGGAGACCCAGTACTTC. Translated, it gives CASSLGSRETQYF. Combining the CDR3 with reference TRBV5-1 and TRBJ2-5 gives the whole variable domain KAGVTQTPRYLIKTRGQQVTLSCSPISGHRSVSWYQQTPGQGLQFLFEYFSETQRNKGNFPGRFSGRQFSNSRSEMNVSTLELGDSALYLCASSLGSRETQYFGPGTRLLVL.

The rearrangement joins TRBV29-1 to TRBJ1-2; 8 positions agree with TRBD1. Germline CDR1 SQVTM, CDR2 ANQGSEA. The V gene end was trimmed by 3 bases and the J gene end by 7 bases; junction bases not matched to a gene: 1. The CDR3 spans 11 residues. Written as DNA, the CDR3 is TGCAGCGTTGATGACAGGGGTGGCTACACCTTC. Translated, it gives CSVDDRGGYTF. Filled out from reference TRBV29-1 and TRBJ1-2, the complete variable domain reads SAVISQKPSRDICQRGTSLTIQCQVDSQVTMMFWYRQQPGQSLTLIATANQGSEATYESGFVIDKFPISRPNLTFSTLTVSNMSPEDSSIYLCSVDDRGGYTFGSGTRLTVV.

Judged by abundance, this clonotype is hyperexpanded. The chain carries TRBV10-3 and TRBJ2-5, with 8 bases fitting TRBD1. The V segment lost 4 bases and the J segment 4 bases; nucleotides outside the gene matches: 5. CDR3 size: 14 residues. Germline V gene lookup returns CDR1 ENHRY and CDR2 SYGVKD. The CDR3 DNA is TGTGCCATCAGTGGTGGGACAGGTGGAGAGACCCAGTACTTC. Encoded protein: CAISGGTGGETQYF.

The chain's CDR3 is CASSPPGTGTDTQYF. The DNA of the CDR3 is TGTGCCAGCTCACCCCCCGGGACAGGGACAGATACGCAGTATTTT. V and J are TRBV18 and TRBJ2-3; 9 nucleotides agree with TRBD1. Per the germline V gene, CDR1 is KGHSH and CDR2 is LQKENI. After removal of 3 bases from V and 3 bases from J, the junction contained 4 bases not matched to a gene. CDR3 size: 15 residues.